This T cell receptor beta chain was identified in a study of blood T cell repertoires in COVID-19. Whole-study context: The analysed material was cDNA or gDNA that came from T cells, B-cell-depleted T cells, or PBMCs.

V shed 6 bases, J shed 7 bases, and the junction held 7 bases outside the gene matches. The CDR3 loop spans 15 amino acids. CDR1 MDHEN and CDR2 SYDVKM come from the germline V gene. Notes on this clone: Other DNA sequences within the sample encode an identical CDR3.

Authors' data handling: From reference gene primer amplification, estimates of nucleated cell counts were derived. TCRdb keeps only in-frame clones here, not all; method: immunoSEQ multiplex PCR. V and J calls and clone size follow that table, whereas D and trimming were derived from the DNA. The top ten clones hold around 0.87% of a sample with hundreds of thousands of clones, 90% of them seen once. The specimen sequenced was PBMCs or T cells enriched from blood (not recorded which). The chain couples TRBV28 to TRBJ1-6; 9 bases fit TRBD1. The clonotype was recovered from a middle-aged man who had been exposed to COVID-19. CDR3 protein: CASSSSGTGNSPLHF. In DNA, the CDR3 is TGTGCCAGCAGCTCCTCGGGGACAGGGAATTCACCCCTCCACTTT.